The 5 T cell receptor beta chains listed next were all sequenced from one sample in a study of lung T cells in sarcoidosis with Löfgren's syndrome. TCRdb reprocessed the reads via MiXCR and lists one record per CDR3 protein. The sample consists of 60,000 to 65,000 distinct CDR3 sequences, less than 25% of them appearing once. The sample consisted of CD4+ T cells from PBMCs. Receptor source: a human donor with sarcoidosis (Löfgren's syndrome or another form), or a control subject (not recorded which).

This clonotype was detected ten times or more. The chain links TRBV6-2 or TRBV6-3 to TRBJ1-2; D gene uncertain. The CDR3 spans 13 residues. CDR1 and CDR2 (germline): MNHEY, SVGEGT. Trimming left V 2 bases short and J 2 bases short, with 6 bases between. CDR3 bases: TGTGCCAGCAGTTACGACCGAAACTATGGCTACACCTTC. Protein: CASSYDRNYGYTF.

This rearrangement joins TRBV12-3 or TRBV12-4 to TRBJ1-3; D is uncertain. Trimming shortened V by 7 bases and J by 0 bases, and 7 bases separated the two germline ends. This CDR3 spans 13 amino acids. The CDR3 DNA reads as TGTGCCAGCACTTACAGCTCTGGAAACACCATATATTTT. This gives the protein CASTYSSGNTIYF.

This clonotype occurred many times. The rearrangement uses TRBV6-6 and TRBJ2-7; the match to TRBD2 covers 10 bases. This CDR3 comprises 15 residues. The junction had 7 bases not matched to a gene; V was cut back by 2 bases and J by 6 bases. Germline lookup yields CDR1 MNHNY and CDR2 SVGAGI (reference sequence). The CDR3 spells CASSYRQREGAEQYF. CDR3 coding DNA: TGTGCCAGCAGTTACCGCCAGCGGGAGGGCGCCGAGCAGTACTTC.

At least ten counts were recorded for this clonotype. The chain uses TRBV7-2 and TRBJ1-1; possibly TRBD1 for D (5 bases). The CDR3 sequence is 13 residues long. Germline loops: CDR1 SGHTA, CDR2 FQGNSA. With 0 bases removed from V and 4 bases from J, the gap between germline ends came to 6 bases. The CDR3 DNA follows: TGTGCCAGCAGCTTAGCGGGGCGCACTGAAGCTTTCTTT. Encoded protein: CASSLAGRTEAFF.

This clonotype was found many times. The genes are TRBV7-2 and TRBJ2-1; TRBD2 agrees at 11 bases. Germline CDR1 reads SGHTA; CDR2 reads FQGNSA. The trim removed 5 bases at V and 4 bases at J, leaving 4 bases unmatched. CDR3 length equals 15 residues. CDR3 coding DNA: TGTGCCAGCAGCCGCGGGACTAGCGGTTACAATGAGCAGTTCTTC. Its translation is CASSRGTSGYNEQFF.